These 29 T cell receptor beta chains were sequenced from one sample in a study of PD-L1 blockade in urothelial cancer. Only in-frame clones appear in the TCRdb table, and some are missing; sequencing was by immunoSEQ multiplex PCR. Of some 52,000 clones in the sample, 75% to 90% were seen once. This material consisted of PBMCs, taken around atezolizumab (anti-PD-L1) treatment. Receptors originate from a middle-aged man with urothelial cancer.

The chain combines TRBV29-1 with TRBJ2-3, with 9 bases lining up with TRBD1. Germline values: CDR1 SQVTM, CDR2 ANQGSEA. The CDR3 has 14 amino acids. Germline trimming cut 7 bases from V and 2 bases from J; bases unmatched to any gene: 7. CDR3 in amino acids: CSGGTGLPTDTQYF. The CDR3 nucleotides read TGCAGCGGGGGGACAGGGTTACCCACAGATACGCAGTATTTT.

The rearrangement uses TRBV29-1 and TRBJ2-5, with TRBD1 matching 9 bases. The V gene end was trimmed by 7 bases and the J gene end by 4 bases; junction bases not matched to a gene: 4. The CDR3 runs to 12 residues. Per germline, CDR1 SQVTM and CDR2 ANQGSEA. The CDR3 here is CSGRQGGETQYF. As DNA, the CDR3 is TGCAGCGGGAGACAGGGGGGAGAGACCCAGTACTTC.

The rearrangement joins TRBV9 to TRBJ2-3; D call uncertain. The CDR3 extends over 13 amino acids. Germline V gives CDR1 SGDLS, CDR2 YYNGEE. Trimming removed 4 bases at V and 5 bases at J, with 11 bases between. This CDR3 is CASSPHIKDTQYF. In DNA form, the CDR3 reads TGTGCCAGCAGCCCACATATCAAAGATACGCAGTATTTT.

The CDR3 region is CASSQQLAGSDTQYF. The CDR3 region has the DNA TGCGCCAGCAGCCAACAACTAGCGGGATCAGATACGCAGTATTTT. V and J are TRBV4-1 and TRBJ2-3, with 10 bases matching TRBD2. With 2 bases clipped from V and 4 bases from J, the junction kept 3 bases outside the gene matches. Germline CDR1 reads MGHRA; CDR2 reads YSYEKL. This CDR3 contains 15 residues.

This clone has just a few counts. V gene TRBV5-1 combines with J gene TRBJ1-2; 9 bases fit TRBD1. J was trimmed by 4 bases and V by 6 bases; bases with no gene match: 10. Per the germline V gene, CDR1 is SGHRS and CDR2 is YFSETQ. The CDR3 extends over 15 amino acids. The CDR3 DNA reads TGCGCCAGCAAAGAGGGGGACAGGGAAGGCTATGGCTACACCTTC. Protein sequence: CASKEGDREGYGYTF.

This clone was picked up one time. The CDR3 loop is CASSLAGTNLYNEQFF. In DNA, the CDR3 is TGTGCCAGCAGCTTGGCGGGGACTAACCTTTACAATGAGCAGTTCTTC. The rearrangement uses TRBV5-5 and TRBJ2-1; TRBD2 matches 7 bases. CDR1 and CDR2 (germline): SGHKS, YYEKEE (reference sequence). V lost 0 bases, J lost 4 bases, and 7 bases stayed unmatched. This CDR3 spans 16 amino acids.

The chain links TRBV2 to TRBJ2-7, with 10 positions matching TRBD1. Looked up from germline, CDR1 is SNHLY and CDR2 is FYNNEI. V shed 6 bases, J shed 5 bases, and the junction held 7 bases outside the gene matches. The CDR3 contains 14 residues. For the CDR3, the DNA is TGTGCCAGCAGAGGGGGACAGGGGAGGAACGAGCAGTACTTC. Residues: CASRGGQGRNEQYF.

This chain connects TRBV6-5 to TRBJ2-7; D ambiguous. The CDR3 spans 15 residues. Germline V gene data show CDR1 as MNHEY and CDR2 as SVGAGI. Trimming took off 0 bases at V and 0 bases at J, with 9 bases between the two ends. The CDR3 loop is CASSYSSRGSYEQYF. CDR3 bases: TGTGCCAGCAGTTACTCATCCCGAGGCTCCTACGAGCAGTACTTC.

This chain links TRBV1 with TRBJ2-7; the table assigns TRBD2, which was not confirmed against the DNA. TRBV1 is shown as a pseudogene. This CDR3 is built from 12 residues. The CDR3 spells CTSSHQTSGQYF. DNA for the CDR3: TGCACCAGCAGCCACCAGACTAGCGGGCAGTACTTC.

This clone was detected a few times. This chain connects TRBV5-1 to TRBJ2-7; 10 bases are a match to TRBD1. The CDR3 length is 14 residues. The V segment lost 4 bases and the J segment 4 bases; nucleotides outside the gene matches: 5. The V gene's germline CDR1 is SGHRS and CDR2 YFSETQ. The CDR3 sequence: CASSPRGQGYEQYF. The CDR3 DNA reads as TGCGCCAGCAGCCCCAGGGGACAGGGGTACGAGCAGTACTTC. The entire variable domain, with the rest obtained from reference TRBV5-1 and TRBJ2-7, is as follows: KAGVTQTPRYLIKTRGQQVTLSCSPISGHRSVSWYQQTPGQGLQFLFEYFSETQRNKGNFPGRFSGRQFSNSRSEMNVSTLELGDSALYLCASSPRGQGYEQYFGPGTRLTVT.

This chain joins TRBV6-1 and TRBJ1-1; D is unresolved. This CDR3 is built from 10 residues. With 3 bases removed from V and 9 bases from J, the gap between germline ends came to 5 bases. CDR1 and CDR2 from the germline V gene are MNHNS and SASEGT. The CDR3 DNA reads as TGTGCCAGCAGTGAGGAGAAAGCTTTCTTT. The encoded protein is CASSEEKAFF.

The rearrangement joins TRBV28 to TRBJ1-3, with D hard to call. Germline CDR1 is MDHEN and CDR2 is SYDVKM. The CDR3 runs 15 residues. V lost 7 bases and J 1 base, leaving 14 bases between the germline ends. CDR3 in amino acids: CASTPPSGSGNTIYF. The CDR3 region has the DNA TGTGCCAGCACCCCTCCCTCCGGTTCTGGAAACACCATATATTTT.

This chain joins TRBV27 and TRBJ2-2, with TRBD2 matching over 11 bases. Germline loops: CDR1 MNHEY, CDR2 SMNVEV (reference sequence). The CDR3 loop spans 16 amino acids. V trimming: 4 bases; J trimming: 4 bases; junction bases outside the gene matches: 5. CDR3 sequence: CASSSRLAGPTGELFF. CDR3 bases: TGTGCCAGCAGTTCTAGACTAGCGGGACCCACCGGGGAGCTGTTTTTT.

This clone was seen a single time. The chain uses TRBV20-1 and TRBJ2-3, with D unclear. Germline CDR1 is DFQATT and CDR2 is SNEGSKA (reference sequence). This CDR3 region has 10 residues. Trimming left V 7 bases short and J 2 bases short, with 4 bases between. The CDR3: CSVFTDTQYF. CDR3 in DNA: TGCAGTGTCTTCACAGATACGCAGTATTTT.

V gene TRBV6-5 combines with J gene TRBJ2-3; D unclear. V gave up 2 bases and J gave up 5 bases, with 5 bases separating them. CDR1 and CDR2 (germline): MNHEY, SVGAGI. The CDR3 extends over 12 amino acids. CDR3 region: CASSYNRDTQYF. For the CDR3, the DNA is TGTGCCAGCAGTTACAACAGAGATACGCAGTATTTT.

In DNA, the CDR3 is TGCGCCAGCAGCTTGGGAACTAGCGACCTATACAATGAGCAGTTCTTC. Translation gives CASSLGTSDLYNEQFF. The chain employs TRBV5-1 and TRBJ2-1, with 7 bases identical to TRBD2. From germline, CDR1 is SGHRS and CDR2 YFSETQ. The junction had 7 bases not matched to a gene; V was cut back by 0 bases and J by 4 bases. This CDR3 has 16 amino acids.

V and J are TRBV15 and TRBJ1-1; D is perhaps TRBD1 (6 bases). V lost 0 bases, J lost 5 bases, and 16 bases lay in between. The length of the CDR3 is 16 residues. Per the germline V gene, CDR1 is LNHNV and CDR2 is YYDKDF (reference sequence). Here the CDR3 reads CATSREPLRGGTEAFF. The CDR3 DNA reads TGTGCCACCAGCAGAGAACCCCTCAGGGGCGGGACTGAAGCTTTCTTT.

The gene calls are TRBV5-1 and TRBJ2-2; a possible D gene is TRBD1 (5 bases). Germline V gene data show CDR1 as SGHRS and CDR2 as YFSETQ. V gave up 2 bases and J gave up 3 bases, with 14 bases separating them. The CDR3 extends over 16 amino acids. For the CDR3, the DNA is TGCGCCAGCAGCTTACCTCGACAGTTTTACACCGGGGAGCTGTTTTTT. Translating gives CASSLPRQFYTGELFF. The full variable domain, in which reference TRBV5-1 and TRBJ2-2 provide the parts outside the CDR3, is KAGVTQTPRYLIKTRGQQVTLSCSPISGHRSVSWYQQTPGQGLQFLFEYFSETQRNKGNFPGRFSGRQFSNSRSEMNVSTLELGDSALYLCASSLPRQFYTGELFFGEGSRLTVL.

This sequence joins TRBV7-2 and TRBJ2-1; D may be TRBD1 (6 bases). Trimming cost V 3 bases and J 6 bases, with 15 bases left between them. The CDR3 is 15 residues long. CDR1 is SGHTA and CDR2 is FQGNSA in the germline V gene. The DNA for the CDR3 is TGTGCCAGCAGCTTCGAGGGGCGAGGGGGCAATGAGCAGTTCTTC. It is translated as CASSFEGRGGNEQFF.

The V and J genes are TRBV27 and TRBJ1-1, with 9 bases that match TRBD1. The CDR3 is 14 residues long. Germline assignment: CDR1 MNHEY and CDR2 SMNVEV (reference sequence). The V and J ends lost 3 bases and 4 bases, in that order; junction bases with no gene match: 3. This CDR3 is CASSLGDRVTEAFF. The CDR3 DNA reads TGTGCCAGCAGTTTGGGGGACAGGGTCACTGAAGCTTTCTTT.

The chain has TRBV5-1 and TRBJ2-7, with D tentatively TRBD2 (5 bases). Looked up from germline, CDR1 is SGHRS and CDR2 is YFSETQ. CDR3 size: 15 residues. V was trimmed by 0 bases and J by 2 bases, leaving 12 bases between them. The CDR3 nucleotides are TGCGCCAGCAGCTTGGCCAGCGGTTCTACCTACGAGCAGTACTTC. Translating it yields CASSLASGSTYEQYF.

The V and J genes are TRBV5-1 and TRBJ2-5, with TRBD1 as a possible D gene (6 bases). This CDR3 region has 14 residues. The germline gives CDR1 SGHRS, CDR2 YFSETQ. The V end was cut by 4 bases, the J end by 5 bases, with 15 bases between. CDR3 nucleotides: TGCGCCAGCAGCGGGGGCGCAGGCCGGGAGACCCAGTACTTC. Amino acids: CASSGGAGRETQYF.

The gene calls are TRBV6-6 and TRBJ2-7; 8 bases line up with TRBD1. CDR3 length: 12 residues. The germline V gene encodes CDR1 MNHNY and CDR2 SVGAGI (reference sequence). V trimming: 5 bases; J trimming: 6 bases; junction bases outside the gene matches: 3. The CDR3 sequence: CASSDRGSEQYF. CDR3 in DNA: TGTGCCAGCAGTGACAGGGGATCCGAGCAGTACTTC.

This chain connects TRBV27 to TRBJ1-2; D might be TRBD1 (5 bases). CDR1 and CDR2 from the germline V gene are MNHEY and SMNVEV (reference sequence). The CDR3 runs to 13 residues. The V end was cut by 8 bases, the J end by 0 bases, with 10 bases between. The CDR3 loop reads CASGGGANYGYTF. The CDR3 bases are TGTGCCAGCGGCGGGGGTGCTAACTATGGCTACACCTTC.

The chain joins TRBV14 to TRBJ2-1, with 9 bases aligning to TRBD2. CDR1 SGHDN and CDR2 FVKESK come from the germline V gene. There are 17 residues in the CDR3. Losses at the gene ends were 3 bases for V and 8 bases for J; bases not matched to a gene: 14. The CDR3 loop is CASSHLSRSGRGDEQFF. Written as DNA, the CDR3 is TGTGCCAGCAGCCATTTATCTCGTAGCGGGAGAGGGGATGAGCAGTTCTTC.

CDR3 nucleotides: TGTGCCACCACAAATGGACTAGCGGAGCCCTACGAGCAGTACTTC. It translates to CATTNGLAEPYEQYF. The V and J genes are TRBV19 and TRBJ2-7, with 10 bases identical to TRBD2. This CDR3 contains 15 residues. Germline V CDR1 and CDR2: LNHDA, SQIVND (reference sequence). Trimming at V came to 10 bases and at J to 2 bases, leaving 11 bases not matched to a gene.

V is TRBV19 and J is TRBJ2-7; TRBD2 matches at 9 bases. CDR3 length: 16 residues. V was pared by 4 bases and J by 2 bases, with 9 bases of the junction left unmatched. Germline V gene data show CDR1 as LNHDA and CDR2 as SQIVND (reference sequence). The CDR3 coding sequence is TGTGCCAGTAGTAAGGGTCTAGCGGGGTCCCCCTACGAGCAGTACTTC. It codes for CASSKGLAGSPYEQYF.

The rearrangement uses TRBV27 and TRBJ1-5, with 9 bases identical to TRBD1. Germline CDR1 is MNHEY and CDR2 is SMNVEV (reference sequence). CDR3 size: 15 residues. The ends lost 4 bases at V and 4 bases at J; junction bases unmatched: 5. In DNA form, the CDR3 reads TGTGCCAGCAGTTCACAGGGGGCGAGGAATCAGCCCCAGCATTTT. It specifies CASSSQGARNQPQHF.

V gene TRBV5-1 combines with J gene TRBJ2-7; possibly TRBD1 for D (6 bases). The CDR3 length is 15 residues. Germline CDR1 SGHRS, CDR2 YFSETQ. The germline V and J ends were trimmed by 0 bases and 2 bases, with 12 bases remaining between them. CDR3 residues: CASSLDLGAAYEQYF. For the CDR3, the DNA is TGCGCCAGCAGCTTGGATCTGGGGGCGGCCTACGAGCAGTACTTC.